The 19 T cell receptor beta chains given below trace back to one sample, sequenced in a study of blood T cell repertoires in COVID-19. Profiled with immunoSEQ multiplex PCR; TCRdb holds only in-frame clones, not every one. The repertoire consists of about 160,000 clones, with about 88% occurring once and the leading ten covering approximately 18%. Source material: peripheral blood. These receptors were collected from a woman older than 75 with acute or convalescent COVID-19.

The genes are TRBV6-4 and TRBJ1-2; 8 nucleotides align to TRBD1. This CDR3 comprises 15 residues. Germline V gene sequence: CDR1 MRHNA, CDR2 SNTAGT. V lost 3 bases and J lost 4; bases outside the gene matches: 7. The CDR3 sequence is CASSEFPGTGYGYTF. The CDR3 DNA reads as TGTGCCAGCAGTGAATTCCCAGGGACAGGCTATGGCTACACCTTC.

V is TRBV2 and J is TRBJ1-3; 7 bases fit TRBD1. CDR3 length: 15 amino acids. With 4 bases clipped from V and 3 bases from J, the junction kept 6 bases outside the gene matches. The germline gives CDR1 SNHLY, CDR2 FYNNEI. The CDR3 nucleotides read TGTGCCAGCAGTGCTCAACGACAGGGTGGAAACACCATATATTTT. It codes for CASSAQRQGGNTIYF.

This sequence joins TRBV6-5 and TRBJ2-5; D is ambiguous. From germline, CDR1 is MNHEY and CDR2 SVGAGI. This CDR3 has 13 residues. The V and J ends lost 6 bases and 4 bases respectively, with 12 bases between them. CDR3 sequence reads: CASRNTVVETQYF. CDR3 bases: TGTGCCAGCAGGAACACAGTGGTAGAGACCCAGTACTTC.

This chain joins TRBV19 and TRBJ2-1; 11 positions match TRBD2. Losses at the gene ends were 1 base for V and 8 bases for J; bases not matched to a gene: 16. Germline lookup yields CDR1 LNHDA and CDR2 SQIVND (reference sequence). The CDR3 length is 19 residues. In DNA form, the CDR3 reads TGTGCCAGTAGTATAGTATTGAGAACTAGCGGGGGTGCGAGGTATGAGCAGTTCTTC. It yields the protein CASSIVLRTSGGARYEQFF.

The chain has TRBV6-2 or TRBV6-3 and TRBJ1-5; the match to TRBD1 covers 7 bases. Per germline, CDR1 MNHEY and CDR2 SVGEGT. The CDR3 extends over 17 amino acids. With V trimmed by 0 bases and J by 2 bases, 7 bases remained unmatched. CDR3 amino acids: CASSYSSNRGGNQPQHF. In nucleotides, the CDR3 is TGTGCCAGCAGTTACTCGAGTAACAGGGGAGGCAATCAGCCCCAGCATTTT.

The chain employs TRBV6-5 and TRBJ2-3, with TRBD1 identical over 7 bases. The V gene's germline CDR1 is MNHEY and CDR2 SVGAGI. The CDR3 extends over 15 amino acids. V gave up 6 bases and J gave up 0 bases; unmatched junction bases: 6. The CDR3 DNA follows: TGTGCCAGCAGAGAGACGGGACAGAGCACAGATACGCAGTATTTT. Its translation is CASRETGQSTDTQYF.

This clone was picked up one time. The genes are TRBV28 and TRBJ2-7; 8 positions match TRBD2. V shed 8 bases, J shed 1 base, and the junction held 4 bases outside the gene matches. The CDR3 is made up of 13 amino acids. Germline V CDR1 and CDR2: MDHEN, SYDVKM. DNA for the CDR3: TGTGCCAGCGCCCCGGGGGGGTCCTACGAGCAGTACTTC. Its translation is CASAPGGSYEQYF.

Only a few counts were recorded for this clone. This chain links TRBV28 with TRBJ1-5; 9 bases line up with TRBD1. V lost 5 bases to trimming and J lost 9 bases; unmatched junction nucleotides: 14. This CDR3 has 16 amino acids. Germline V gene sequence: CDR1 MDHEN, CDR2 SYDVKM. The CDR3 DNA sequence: TGTGCCAGCAGTCTCACCCGGGACAGGGTAATTTTGCCCCAGCATTTT. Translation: CASSLTRDRVILPQHF.

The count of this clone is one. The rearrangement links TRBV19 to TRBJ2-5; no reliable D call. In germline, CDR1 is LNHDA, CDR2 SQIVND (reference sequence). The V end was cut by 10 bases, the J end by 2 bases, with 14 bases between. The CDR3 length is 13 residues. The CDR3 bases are TGTGCCACCGCCGCCGGTTTTCAAGAGACCCAGTACTTC. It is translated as CATAAGFQETQYF. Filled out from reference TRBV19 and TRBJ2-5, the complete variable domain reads DGGITQSPKYLFRKEGQNVTLSCEQNLNHDAMYWYRQDPGQGLRLIYYSQIVNDFQKGDIAEGYSVSREKKESFPLTVTSAQKNPTAFYLCATAAGFQETQYFGPGTRLLVL.

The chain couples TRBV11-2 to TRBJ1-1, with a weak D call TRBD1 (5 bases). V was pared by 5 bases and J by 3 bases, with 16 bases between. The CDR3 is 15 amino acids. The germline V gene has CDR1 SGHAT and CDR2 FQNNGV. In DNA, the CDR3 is TGTGCCAGCAGCGCCTTACAGGTCCCGGACACTGAAGCTTTCTTT. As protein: CASSALQVPDTEAFF.

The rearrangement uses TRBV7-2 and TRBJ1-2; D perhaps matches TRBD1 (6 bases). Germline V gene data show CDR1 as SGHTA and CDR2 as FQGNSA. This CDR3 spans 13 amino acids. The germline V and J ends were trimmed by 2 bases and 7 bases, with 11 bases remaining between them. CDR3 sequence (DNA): TGTGCCAGCAGCTTATTGGGGGCGGGTGGCTACACCTTC. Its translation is CASSLLGAGGYTF.

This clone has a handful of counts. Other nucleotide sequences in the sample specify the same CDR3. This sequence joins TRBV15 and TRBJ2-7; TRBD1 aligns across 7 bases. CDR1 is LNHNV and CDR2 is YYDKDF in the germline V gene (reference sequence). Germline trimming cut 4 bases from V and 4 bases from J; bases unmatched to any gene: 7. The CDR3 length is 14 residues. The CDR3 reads CATSTRQGSYEQYF. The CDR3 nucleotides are TGTGCCACCAGCACCCGACAGGGATCATACGAGCAGTACTTC.

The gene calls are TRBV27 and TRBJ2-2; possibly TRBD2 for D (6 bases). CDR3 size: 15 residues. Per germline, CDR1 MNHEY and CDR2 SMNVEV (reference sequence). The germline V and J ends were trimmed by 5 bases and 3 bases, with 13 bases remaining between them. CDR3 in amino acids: CASSPLGGYTGELFF. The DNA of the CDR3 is TGTGCCAGCAGTCCTCTTGGGGGGTACACCGGGGAGCTGTTTTTT.

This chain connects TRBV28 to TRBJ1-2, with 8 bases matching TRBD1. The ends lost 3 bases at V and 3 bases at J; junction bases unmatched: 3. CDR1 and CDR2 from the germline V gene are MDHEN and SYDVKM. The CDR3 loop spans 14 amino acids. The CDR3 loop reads CASSFRQGYYGYTF. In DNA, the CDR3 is TGTGCCAGCAGTTTCCGACAGGGGTACTATGGCTACACCTTC.

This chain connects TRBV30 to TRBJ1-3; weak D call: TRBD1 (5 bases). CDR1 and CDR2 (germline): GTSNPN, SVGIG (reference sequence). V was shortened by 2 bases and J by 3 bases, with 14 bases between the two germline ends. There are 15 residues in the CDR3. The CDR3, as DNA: TGTGCCTGGAGTCGACCAAGGGGTTTTGGAAACACCATATATTTT. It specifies CAWSRPRGFGNTIYF.

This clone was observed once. CDR3 in DNA: TGTGCCAGCACCTGGGGGGGATCCTACGAGCAGTACTTC. It translates to CASTWGGSYEQYF. The chain employs TRBV7-9 and TRBJ2-7; the match to TRBD2 covers 7 bases. After removal of 7 bases from V and 1 base from J, the junction contained 4 bases not matched to a gene. Germline CDR1 reads SEHNR; CDR2 reads FQNEAQ (reference sequence). The CDR3 consists of 13 residues.

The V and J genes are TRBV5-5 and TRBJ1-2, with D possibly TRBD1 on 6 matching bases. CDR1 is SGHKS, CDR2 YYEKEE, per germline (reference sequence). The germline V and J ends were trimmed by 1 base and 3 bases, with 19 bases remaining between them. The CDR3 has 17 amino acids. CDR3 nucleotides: TGTGCCAGCAGCTTGAGATCTAGGGAATGGACAGACTATGGCTACACCTTC. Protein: CASSLRSREWTDYGYTF.

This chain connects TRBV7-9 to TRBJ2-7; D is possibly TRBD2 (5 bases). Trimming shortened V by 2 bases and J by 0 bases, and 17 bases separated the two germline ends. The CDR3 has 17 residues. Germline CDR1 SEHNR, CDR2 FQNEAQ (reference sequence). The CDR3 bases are TGTGCCAGCAGCTTATATCTAGCTACTCAGCCCTCCTACGAGCAGTACTTC. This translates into CASSLYLATQPSYEQYF.

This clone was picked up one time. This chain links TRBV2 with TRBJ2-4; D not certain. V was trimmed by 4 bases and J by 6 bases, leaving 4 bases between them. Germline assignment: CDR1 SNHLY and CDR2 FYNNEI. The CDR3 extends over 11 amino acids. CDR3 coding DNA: TGTGCCAGCAGTGCGGGAAACATTCAGTACTTC. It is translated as CASSAGNIQYF.